The 21 T cell receptor beta chains below were found in one sample sequenced in a study of CD8+CD57+ T cells in acquired aplastic anemia. CD8+CD57+ cell expansion, shown by flow cytometry, had occurred in the patients selected for sequencing. For CDR3 and TCR beta VDJ profiling, genomic DNA was the template used. TCRdb analysed the reads with MiXCR anew, one entry per CDR3 protein. The table has around 170,000 distinct CDR3 sequences, under 55% seen once. The sequencing sample was made of sorted CD4+, CD8+, or CD8+CD57+ T cells (not recorded which) from PBMCs. These receptors were taken from a human donor with aplastic anemia.

This clonotype has more than one count but fewer than ten. The chain recombines TRBV29-1 with TRBJ2-5; TRBD1 agrees at 10 bases. With V trimmed by 6 bases and J by 5 bases, 9 bases remained unmatched. The CDR3 loop spans 14 amino acids. CDR1 and CDR2 from the germline V gene are SQVTM and ANQGSEA. CDR3 residues: CSVRQGAGAETQYF. In nucleotides, the CDR3 is TGCAGCGTAAGACAGGGGGCTGGAGCGGAGACCCAGTACTTC.

The rearrangement joins TRBV20-1 to TRBJ1-3; 8 bases fit TRBD1. The CDR3 has 15 residues. V shed 5 bases and J 2 bases; nucleotides not matched to a gene: 8. Germline CDR1 is DFQATT and CDR2 is SNEGSKA (reference sequence). In DNA form, the CDR3 reads TGCAGTGCTGTTTCCGGGACAGGTACTGGAAACACCATATATTTT. Its translation: CSAVSGTGTGNTIYF.

In its sample, this clonotype was seen many times. This chain uses TRBV24-1 with TRBJ1-1; the D gene is possibly TRBD1 (5 bases). The CDR3 is made up of 13 amino acids. Germline loops: CDR1 KGHDR, CDR2 SFDVKD. V was clipped by 2 bases and J by 7 bases, with 10 bases between them. Here the CDR3 DNA reads TGTGCCACCAGTGATTCCTATGGGGGTGAAGCTTTCTTT. Translated: CATSDSYGGEAFF.

The V and J genes are TRBV13 and TRBJ1-1; a possible D gene is TRBD1 (5 bases). The V end was cut by 0 bases, the J end by 1 base, with 18 bases between. The germline CDR1 and CDR2 sequences are PRHDT and FYEKMQ (reference sequence). CDR3 length equals 18 residues. The DNA for the CDR3 is TGTGCCAGCAGCTTAGGGAAATTGGGGCCGTCAAGGAACACTGAAGCTTTCTTT. Its protein is CASSLGKLGPSRNTEAFF.

This clonotype has a count of ten or more. The chain joins TRBV5-1 to TRBJ2-5; D may be TRBD1 (5 bases). This CDR3 region has 14 residues. Per the germline V gene, CDR1 is SGHRS and CDR2 is YFSETQ. Trimming left V 1 base short and J 5 bases short, with 12 bases between. The CDR3 spells CASSLRQPLETQYF. The CDR3 bases are TGCGCCAGCAGCTTGCGACAGCCTTTGGAGACCCAGTACTTC. Using reference TRBV5-1 and TRBJ2-5 for the parts outside the CDR3, the full variable domain is KAGVTQTPRYLIKTRGQQVTLSCSPISGHRSVSWYQQTPGQGLQFLFEYFSETQRNKGNFPGRFSGRQFSNSRSEMNVSTLELGDSALYLCASSLRQPLETQYFGPGTRLLVL.

This clonotype was recorded many times. This chain joins TRBV6-1 and TRBJ2-7; 7 nucleotides agree with TRBD2. CDR1 MNHNS and CDR2 SASEGT come from the germline V gene. This CDR3 comprises 14 residues. Trimming at V came to 6 bases and at J to 0 bases, leaving 5 bases not matched to a gene. Here the CDR3 DNA reads TGTGCCAGCAGGAGCGGGGCCAGCTCCTACGAGCAGTACTTC. It is translated as CASRSGASSYEQYF.

Regarding this clonotype: The germline gene is not matched at one end of the junction; a read error may be the cause. The chain joins TRBV29-1 to TRBJ2-1, with D possibly TRBD1 on 6 matching bases. This CDR3 contains 14 residues. From germline, CDR1 is SQVTM and CDR2 ANQGSEA. For the CDR3, the DNA is TGCAGCGTTGTGCGGCAGGGGCGTAGAGATGAGCAGTGCTTC. Protein product: CSVVRQGRRDEQCF.

This clonotype was seen repeatedly, ten times or more. The chain employs TRBV30 and TRBJ1-3; tentative D call: TRBD1 (5 bases). This CDR3 spans 12 amino acids. Trimming cost V 8 bases and J 0 bases, with 8 bases left between them. The germline V gene encodes CDR1 GTSNPN and CDR2 SVGIG (reference sequence). The CDR3 region is CAQDSSGNTIYF. The DNA for the CDR3 is TGTGCCCAAGACAGCTCTGGAAACACCATATATTTT.

This clonotype was seen a handful of times. The chain joins TRBV2 to TRBJ2-4; D is possibly TRBD2 (5 bases). Trimming stripped 5 bases from V and 1 base from J, with 12 bases between. This CDR3 has 15 residues. Germline V CDR1 and CDR2: SNHLY, FYNNEI. The CDR3 nucleotides read TGTGCCAGCAGTTTAAGAGGCGGGGCCAAAAACATTCAGTACTTC. Its protein product is CASSLRGGAKNIQYF. Supplemented by reference TRBV2 and TRBJ2-4, the full variable domain reads EPEVTQTPSHQVTQMGQEVILRCVPISNHLYFYWYRQILGQKVEFLVSFYNNEISEKSEIFDDQFSVERPDGSNFTLKIRSTKLEDSAMYFCASSLRGGAKNIQYFGAGTRLSVL.

Turning to this clonotype: This may come from a read error, since a much larger clone is one base off. The CDR3 ends on some other residue instead of the conserved phenylalanine or tryptophan, so this is likely a read error. The chain joins TRBV5-1 to TRBJ1-2; 9 positions agree with TRBD1. Germline CDR1 is SGHRS and CDR2 is YFSETQ. V was pared by 2 bases and J by 6 bases, with 5 bases of the junction left unmatched. The CDR3 loop spans 14 amino acids. The CDR3 DNA reads as TGCGCCAGCAGCTTCGACAGGGGGAAGAATGGCTACACCCTC. As protein: CASSFDRGKNGYTL.

V usage is TRBV9 and J usage is TRBJ1-1; D possibly corresponds to TRBD1 (5 bases). From germline, CDR1 is SGDLS and CDR2 YYNGEE. CDR3 size: 14 residues. V was cut by 3 bases and J by 0 bases, with 9 bases left in between. The CDR3 loop is CASSEDSMNTEAFF. In DNA, the CDR3 is TGTGCCAGCAGCGAAGACAGTATGAACACTGAAGCTTTCTTT.

In its sample, this clonotype was seen once. The chain has TRBV20-1 and TRBJ1-1; D possibly corresponds to TRBD1 (5 bases). This CDR3 is built from 13 residues. Trimming took 3 bases from V and 1 from J, leaving 9 bases between them. Germline assignment: CDR1 DFQATT and CDR2 SNEGSKA (reference sequence). This CDR3 reads CSASRDGNTEAFF. Written as DNA, the CDR3 is TGCAGTGCTAGTAGGGACGGGAACACTGAAGCTTTCTTT.

CDR3 amino acids: CASMGTASYEQYF. For the CDR3, the DNA is TGTGCCAGCATGGGGACAGCGTCCTACGAGCAGTACTTC. The J gene is TRBJ2-7, the V gene TRBV7-6; 7 bases match TRBD1. V lost 7 bases and J lost 1; bases outside the gene matches: 4. Germline lookup yields CDR1 SGHVS and CDR2 FNYEAQ. This CDR3 comprises 13 residues. Full variable domain (outside the CDR3, taken from reference TRBV7-6 and TRBJ2-7): GAGVSQSPRYKVTKRGQDVALRCDPISGHVSLYWYRQALGQGPEFLTYFNYEAQQDKSGLPNDRFSAERPEGSISTLTIQRTEQRDSAMYRCASMGTASYEQYFGPGTRLTVT.

To note about this clonotype: A single base separates this from a much larger clone, so it may be a read error. The CDR3 does not end in the conserved phenylalanine or tryptophan, so this is likely a read error. The CDR3, as DNA: TGTGCCACCAGTGATTTGGAGGGACAGGGGGTCTACGAGCAGTACTCC. This codes for CATSDLEGQGVYEQYS. This chain connects TRBV24-1 to TRBJ2-7, with 11 bases fitting TRBD1. Germline V lookup: CDR1 KGHDR, CDR2 SFDVKD. J lost 3 bases, V lost 0 bases, and 3 bases had no gene match. The length of the CDR3 is 16 residues.

The V gene is TRBV2, the J gene TRBJ2-5; maybe TRBD1 (5 bases). This CDR3 comprises 15 residues. Germline V lookup: CDR1 SNHLY, CDR2 FYNNEI. With 1 base removed from V and 5 bases from J, the gap between germline ends came to 14 bases. CDR3 nucleotide sequence: TGTGCCAGCAGTGAAGACAGGTCGAAAAGGGAGACCCAGTACTTC. Translated, it gives CASSEDRSKRETQYF.

Concerning this clonotype itself: A much more abundant neighbour one base away suggests this may be a read error. The gene calls are TRBV12-3 or TRBV12-4 and TRBJ2-7; 12 nucleotides agree with TRBD2. This CDR3 contains 14 residues. The CDR3 spells CAGRRGLAGREQYF. CDR3 DNA: TGTGCCGGCAGACGAGGACTAGCGGGAAGGGAGCAGTACTTC.

The chain has TRBV12-3 or TRBV12-4 and TRBJ2-5, with TRBD1 as a possible D gene (5 bases). V was trimmed by 1 base and J by 5 bases, leaving 11 bases between them. The CDR3 totals 14 residues. The CDR3 protein is CASSLGRGVETQYF. The CDR3, as DNA: TGTGCCAGCAGTTTAGGTAGGGGCGTTGAGACCCAGTACTTC.

This clonotype has only a few counts. The gene calls are TRBV5-1 and TRBJ2-5; D is perhaps TRBD1 or TRBD2 (5 bases each). The CDR3 is 14 residues long. V gave up 0 bases and J gave up 5 bases, with 11 bases separating them. Germline loops: CDR1 SGHRS, CDR2 YFSETQ. CDR3: CASSLDIGEETQYF. Here the CDR3 DNA reads TGCGCCAGCAGCTTGGACATAGGGGAGGAGACCCAGTACTTC.

V usage is TRBV19 and J usage is TRBJ1-4, with 7 bases matching TRBD1. Germline trimming cut 6 bases from V and 5 bases from J; bases unmatched to any gene: 9. CDR3 length: 15 amino acids. Germline loops: CDR1 LNHDA, CDR2 SQIVND (reference sequence). CDR3 protein: CASRVRDSSNEKLFF. The CDR3 DNA reads TGTGCCAGTAGGGTCCGGGACAGCTCGAATGAAAAACTGTTTTTT.

CDR3 in amino acids: CASSLYSLSGNTIYF. The CDR3 bases are TGTGCCAGCAGCTTATACAGTCTCTCTGGAAACACCATATATTTT. The chain carries TRBV7-9 and TRBJ1-3, with D unresolved. The ends were cut back, 2 bases at V and 0 bases at J, with 8 bases in the middle. The CDR3 totals 15 residues. In germline, CDR1 is SEHNR, CDR2 FQNEAQ (reference sequence).

This clonotype was picked up a small number of times. The genes are TRBV29-1 and TRBJ1-2; the D gene is possibly TRBD1 (5 bases). Trimming took off 3 bases at V and 3 bases at J, with 11 bases between the two ends. The CDR3 is made up of 13 amino acids. CDR1 SQVTM and CDR2 ANQGSEA come from the germline V gene. This chain's CDR3 is CSVDWGGDYGYTF. The CDR3 DNA reads as TGCAGCGTTGACTGGGGGGGAGACTATGGCTACACCTTC.